This is a list of T cell receptor beta chains from one sample in a study of cytomegalovirus exposure and HLA in healthy donors. Profiled with immunoSEQ multiplex PCR; TCRdb holds only in-frame clones, not every one. The sample records 66,000 or so clones, 95% to 98% being singletons. The sequencing sample was made of PBMCs. Every receptor here comes from a woman aged 18-35 years in good health and CMV-seropositive. CDR3s include the opening cysteine and the closing phenylalanine or tryptophan. The D gene is left open where the match is weak. Only part of the rows carry a size: once, few, many, or a class if the clone is expanded.

j_gene: TRBJ1-5
v_gene: TRBV19
abundance: .
d_gene: TRBD1
CDR3aa: CASSSTGAQGQPQHF
CDR3nt: TGTGCCAGTAGTAGCACAGGGGCGCAAGGTCAGCCCCAGCATTTT

j_gene: TRBJ1-3
v_gene: TRBV2
abundance: .
d_gene: .
CDR3aa: CASSDRGNSGNTIYF
CDR3nt: TGTGCCAGCAGTGATAGGGGGAACTCTGGAAACACCATATATTTT

j_gene: TRBJ2-3
v_gene: TRBV13
abundance: .
d_gene: .
CDR3aa: CASSRRDIKTDTQYF
CDR3nt: TGTGCCAGCAGCCGACGGGACATAAAGACAGATACGCAGTATTTT

j_gene: TRBJ1-2
v_gene: TRBV6-5
abundance: .
d_gene: TRBD1
CDR3aa: CASSATGGGLYGYTF
CDR3nt: TGTGCCAGCAGTGCAACAGGGGGCGGACTCTATGGCTACACCTTC

j_gene: TRBJ2-2
v_gene: TRBV2
abundance: .
d_gene: .
CDR3aa: CASKILTGELFF
CDR3nt: TGTGCCAGCAAAATTCTCACCGGGGAGCTGTTTTTT

j_gene: TRBJ2-4
v_gene: TRBV6-1
abundance: .
d_gene: .
CDR3aa: CASSETRQVNIQYF
CDR3nt: TGTGCCAGCAGTGAAACGAGACAGGTAAACATTCAGTACTTC

j_gene: TRBJ2-7
v_gene: TRBV28
abundance: .
d_gene: TRBD1
CDR3aa: CASSPRTGSHEQYF
CDR3nt: TGTGCCAGCAGCCCTAGGACAGGATCCCACGAGCAGTACTTC

j_gene: TRBJ2-7
v_gene: TRBV28
abundance: .
d_gene: TRBD2
CDR3aa: CASSSGLAGGPDEQYF
CDR3nt: TGTGCCAGCAGTTCGGGACTAGCGGGAGGGCCTGACGAGCAGTACTTC

j_gene: TRBJ2-7
v_gene: TRBV5-6
abundance: once
d_gene: TRBD2
CDR3aa: CASSLGASGQLNYEQYF
CDR3nt: TGTGCCAGCAGCTTGGGGGCTAGCGGACAACTTAACTACGAGCAGTACTTC

j_gene: TRBJ1-5
v_gene: TRBV30
abundance: .
d_gene: TRBD1
CDR3aa: CAWSVGQGNQPQHF
CDR3nt: TGTGCCTGGAGTGTCGGACAGGGCAATCAGCCCCAGCATTTT